The next 9 T cell receptor beta chains were all read from a single sample in a study of regulatory T cells in long-lasting Graves disease. Building of the TCR beta libraries involved iRepertoire HTBI primers and Arm-PCR of CDR3 regions. TCRdb reanalysed the multiplex PCR reads using MiXCR and keeps one entry per CDR3 protein. The sample records about 540,000 distinct CDR3 sequences, roughly 14% being singletons. Time point described: newly diagnosed GD, antithyroid drugs for less than 3 months. Researchers made the TCR library from RNA that was extracted from PBMCs. The sample was also reused in another study, on T cells in Graves' hyperthyroidism and ophthalmopathy.

The specimen comprised peripheral blood mononuclear cells (PBMCs), sampled at new diagnosis, from a patient treated with antithyroid drugs. These receptors came from a man aged 25-40 years with Graves disease.

The rearrangement links TRBV28 to TRBJ2-7, with TRBD1 identical over 7 bases. CDR3 length: 11 residues. CDR1 MDHEN and CDR2 SYDVKM come from the germline V gene. The junction had 5 bases not matched to a gene; V was cut back by 8 bases and J by 7 bases. CDR3 in DNA: TGTGCCAGCGTACAGGGGTGGGAGCAGTACTTC. Its translation: CASVQGWEQYF. The whole variable domain, filled in from reference TRBV28 and TRBJ2-7, reads DVKVTQSSRYLVKRTGEKVFLECVQDMDHENMFWYRQDPGLGLRLIYFSYDVKMKEKGDIPEGYSVSREKKERFSLILESASTNQTSMYLCASVQGWEQYFGPGTRLTVT.

This clonotype has ten or more counts. The chain couples TRBV6-5 to TRBJ1-1; tentative D call: TRBD1 (5 bases). Germline CDR1 and CDR2: MNHEY and SVGAGI. CDR3 length equals 15 residues. V was shortened by 4 bases and J by 1 base, with 13 bases between the two germline ends. The CDR3 region is CASSSRDRKNTEAFF. In DNA, the CDR3 is TGTGCCAGCAGTTCCCGGGACCGCAAGAACACTGAAGCTTTCTTT.

In its sample, this clonotype was seen a few times. The CDR3: CASSQIHVLASSYNEQFF. Written as DNA, the CDR3 is TGTGCCAGCAGCCAGATACACGTACTAGCGTCCTCCTACAATGAGCAGTTCTTC. The chain couples TRBV14 to TRBJ2-1; 7 nucleotides align to TRBD2. The CDR3 consists of 18 residues. CDR1 and CDR2 (germline): SGHDN, FVKESK. V shed 3 bases, J shed 0 bases, and the junction held 11 bases outside the gene matches. Using reference TRBV14 and TRBJ2-1 for the parts outside the CDR3, the full variable domain is EAGVTQFPSHSVIEKGQTVTLRCDPISGHDNLYWYRRVMGKEIKFLLHFVKESKQDESGMPNNRFLAERTGGTYSTLKVQPAELEDSGVYFCASSQIHVLASSYNEQFFGPGTRLTVL.

About this clonotype itself: A much larger clone differs by one base, so this may be a read error. The chain links TRBV5-1 to TRBJ2-7; 8 bases align to TRBD2. The CDR3 totals 15 residues. Germline V gene sequence: CDR1 SGHRS, CDR2 YFSETQ. CDR3 DNA: TGCACCAGCAGCTTAGGACTAGCTAGGAGCTACGAGCAGTACTTC. Protein: CTSSLGLARSYEQYF. Complete variable domain (other parts from reference TRBV5-1 and TRBJ2-7): KAGVTQTPRYLIKTRGQQVTLSCSPISGHRSVSWYQQTPGQGLQFLFEYFSETQRNKGNFPGRFSGRQFSNSRSEMNVSTLELGDSALYLCTSSLGLARSYEQYFGPGTRLTVT.

V gene TRBV29-1 combines with J gene TRBJ2-7, with D unresolved. V was pared by 4 bases and J by 0 bases, with 4 bases between. The CDR3 has 11 residues. Germline V gene data show CDR1 as SQVTM and CDR2 as ANQGSEA. The CDR3 DNA reads TGCAGCGTTGGGGCCTCCTACGAGCAGTACTTC. Translated, it gives CSVGASYEQYF.

This clonotype was seen ten or more times. V and J are TRBV12-3 or TRBV12-4 and TRBJ2-1; the D gene is possibly TRBD1 (5 bases). Trimming removed 4 bases from V and 3 bases from J, with 19 bases in between. The CDR3 is made up of 17 amino acids. The CDR3 region is CASSSYRPDNFYNEQFF. The DNA of the CDR3 is TGTGCCAGCAGTTCGTACCGACCGGACAACTTCTACAATGAGCAGTTCTTC.

The chain has TRBV6-6 and TRBJ1-6, with 10 bases identical to TRBD1. Germline CDR1 is MNHNY and CDR2 is SVGAGI (reference sequence). V was clipped by 0 bases and J by 9 bases; unmatched bases: 14. This CDR3 comprises 19 residues. The CDR3: CASSYSTDWFGQGVSPLHF. The CDR3 DNA is TGTGCCAGCAGTTACTCGACAGACTGGTTCGGACAGGGGGTTTCACCCCTCCACTTT.

This clonotype was seen repeatedly, ten times or more. This chain uses TRBV9 with TRBJ1-1; D is undetermined. Looked up from germline, CDR1 is SGDLS and CDR2 is YYNGEE. Trimming shortened V by 4 bases and J by 6 bases, and 19 bases separated the two germline ends. The CDR3 consists of 15 residues. The CDR3 here is CASSPQNDERAEAFF. CDR3 DNA: TGTGCCAGCAGCCCCCAAAATGACGAGCGGGCTGAAGCTTTCTTT.

This clonotype appeared many times. The chain recombines TRBV5-1 with TRBJ2-7; the D gene could be TRBD1 or TRBD2 (5 bases each). The CDR3 is made up of 15 amino acids. Trimming removed 0 bases at V and 0 bases at J, with 10 bases between. The germline V gene encodes CDR1 SGHRS and CDR2 YFSETQ. The CDR3 DNA sequence: TGCGCCAGCAGCTTGGACCCCGGGACCTCCTACGAGCAGTACTTC. This codes for CASSLDPGTSYEQYF.